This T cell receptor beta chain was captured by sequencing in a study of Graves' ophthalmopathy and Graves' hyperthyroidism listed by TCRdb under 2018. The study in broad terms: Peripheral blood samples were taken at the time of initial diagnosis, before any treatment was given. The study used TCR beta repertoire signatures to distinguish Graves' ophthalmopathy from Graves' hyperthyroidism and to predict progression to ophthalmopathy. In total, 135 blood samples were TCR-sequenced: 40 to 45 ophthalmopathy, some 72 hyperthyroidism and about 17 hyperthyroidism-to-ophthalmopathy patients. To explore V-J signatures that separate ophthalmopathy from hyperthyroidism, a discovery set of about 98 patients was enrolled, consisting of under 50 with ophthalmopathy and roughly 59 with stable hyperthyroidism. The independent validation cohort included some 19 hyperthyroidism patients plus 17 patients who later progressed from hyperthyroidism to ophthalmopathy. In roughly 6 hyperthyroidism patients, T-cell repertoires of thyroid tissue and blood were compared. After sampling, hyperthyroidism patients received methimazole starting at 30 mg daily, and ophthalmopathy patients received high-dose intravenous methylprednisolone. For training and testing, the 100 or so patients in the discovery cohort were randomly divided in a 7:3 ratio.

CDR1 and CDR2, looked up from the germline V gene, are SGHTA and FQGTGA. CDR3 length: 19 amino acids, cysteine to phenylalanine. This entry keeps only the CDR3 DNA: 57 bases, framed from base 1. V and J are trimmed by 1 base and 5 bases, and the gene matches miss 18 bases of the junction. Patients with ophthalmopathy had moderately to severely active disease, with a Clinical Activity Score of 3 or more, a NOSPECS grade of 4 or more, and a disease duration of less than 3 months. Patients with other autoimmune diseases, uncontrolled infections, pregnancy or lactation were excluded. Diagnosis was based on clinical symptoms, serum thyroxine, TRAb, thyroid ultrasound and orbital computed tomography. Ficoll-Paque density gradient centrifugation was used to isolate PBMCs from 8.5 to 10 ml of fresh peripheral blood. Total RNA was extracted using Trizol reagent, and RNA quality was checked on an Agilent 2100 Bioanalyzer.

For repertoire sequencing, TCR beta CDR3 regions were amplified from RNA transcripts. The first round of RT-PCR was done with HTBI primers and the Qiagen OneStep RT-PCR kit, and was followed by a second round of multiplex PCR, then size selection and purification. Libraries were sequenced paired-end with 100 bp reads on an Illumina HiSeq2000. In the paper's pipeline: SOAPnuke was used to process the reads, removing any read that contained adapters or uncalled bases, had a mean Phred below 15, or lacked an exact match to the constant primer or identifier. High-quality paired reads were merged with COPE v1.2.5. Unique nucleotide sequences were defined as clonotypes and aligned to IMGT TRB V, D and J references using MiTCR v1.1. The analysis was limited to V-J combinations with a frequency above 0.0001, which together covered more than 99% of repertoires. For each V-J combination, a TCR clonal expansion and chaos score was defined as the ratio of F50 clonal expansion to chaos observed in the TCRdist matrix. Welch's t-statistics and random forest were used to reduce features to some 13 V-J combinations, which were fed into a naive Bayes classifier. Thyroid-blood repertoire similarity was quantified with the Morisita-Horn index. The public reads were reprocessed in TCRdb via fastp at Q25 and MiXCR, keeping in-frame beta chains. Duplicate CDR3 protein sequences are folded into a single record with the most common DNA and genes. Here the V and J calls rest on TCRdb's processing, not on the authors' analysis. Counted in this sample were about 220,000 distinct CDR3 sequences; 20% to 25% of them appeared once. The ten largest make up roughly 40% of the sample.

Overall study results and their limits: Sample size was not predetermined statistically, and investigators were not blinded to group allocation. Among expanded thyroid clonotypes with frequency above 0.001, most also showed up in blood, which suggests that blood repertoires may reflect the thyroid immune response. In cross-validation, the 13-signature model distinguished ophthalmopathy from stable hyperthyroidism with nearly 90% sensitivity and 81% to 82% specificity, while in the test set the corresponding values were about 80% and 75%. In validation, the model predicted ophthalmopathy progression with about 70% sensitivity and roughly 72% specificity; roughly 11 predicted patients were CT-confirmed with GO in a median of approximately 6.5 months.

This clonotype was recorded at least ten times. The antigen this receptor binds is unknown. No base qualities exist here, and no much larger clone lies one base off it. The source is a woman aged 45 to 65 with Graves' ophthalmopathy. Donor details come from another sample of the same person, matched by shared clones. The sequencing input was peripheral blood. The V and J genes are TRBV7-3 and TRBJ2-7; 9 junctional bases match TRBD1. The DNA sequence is TGTGCCAGCAGCTTAAGTACAGGGGGCCTCGCGGGCCTGCGAAACGAGCAGTACTTC. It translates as CASSLSTGGLAGLRNEQYF.